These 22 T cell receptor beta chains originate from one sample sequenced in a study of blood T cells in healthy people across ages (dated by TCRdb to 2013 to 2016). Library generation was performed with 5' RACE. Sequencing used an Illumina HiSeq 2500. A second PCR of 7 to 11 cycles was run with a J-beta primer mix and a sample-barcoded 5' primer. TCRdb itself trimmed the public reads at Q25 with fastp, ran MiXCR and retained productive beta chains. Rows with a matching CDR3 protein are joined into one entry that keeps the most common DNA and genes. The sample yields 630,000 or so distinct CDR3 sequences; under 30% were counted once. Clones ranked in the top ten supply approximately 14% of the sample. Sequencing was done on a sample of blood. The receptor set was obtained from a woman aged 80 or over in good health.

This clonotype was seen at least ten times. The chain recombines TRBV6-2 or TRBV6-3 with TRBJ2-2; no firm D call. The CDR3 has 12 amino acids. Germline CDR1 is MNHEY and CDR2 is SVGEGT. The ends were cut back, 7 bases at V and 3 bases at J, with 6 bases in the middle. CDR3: CASMSDTGELFF. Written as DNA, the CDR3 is TGTGCCAGCATGAGCGACACCGGGGAGCTGTTTTTT.

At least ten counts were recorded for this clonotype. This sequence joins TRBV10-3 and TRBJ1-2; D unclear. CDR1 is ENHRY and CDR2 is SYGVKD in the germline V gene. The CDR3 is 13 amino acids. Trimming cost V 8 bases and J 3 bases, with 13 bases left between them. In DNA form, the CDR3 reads TGTGCCATCGCCGGGCAAGCCGACTATGGCTACACCTTC. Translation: CAIAGQADYGYTF.

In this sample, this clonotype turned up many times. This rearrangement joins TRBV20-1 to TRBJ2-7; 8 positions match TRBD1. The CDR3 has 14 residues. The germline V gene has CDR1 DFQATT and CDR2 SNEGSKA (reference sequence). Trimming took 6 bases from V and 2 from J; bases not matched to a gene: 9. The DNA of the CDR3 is TGCAGTGCACATTGGACAGGGAAGACCTACGAGCAGTACTTC. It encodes CSAHWTGKTYEQYF.

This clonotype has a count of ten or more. CDR3 in DNA: TGTGCCAGCAGTTCCCCGAGTCAGGGTTTCAACGAGCAGTACTTC. It yields the protein CASSSPSQGFNEQYF. The V and J genes are TRBV12-3 or TRBV12-4 and TRBJ2-7, with D possibly being TRBD1 (5 bases). The CDR3 is made up of 15 amino acids. Between the trimmed V and J ends, which lost 4 bases and 5 bases, there was a span of 18 bases.

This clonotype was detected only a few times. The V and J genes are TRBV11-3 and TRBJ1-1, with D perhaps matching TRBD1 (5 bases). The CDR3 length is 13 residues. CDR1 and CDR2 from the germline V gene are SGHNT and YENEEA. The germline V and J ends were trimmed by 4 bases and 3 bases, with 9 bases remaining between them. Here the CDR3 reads CASSSRQYTEAFF. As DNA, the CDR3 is TGTGCCAGCAGCTCCAGACAGTACACTGAAGCTTTCTTT.

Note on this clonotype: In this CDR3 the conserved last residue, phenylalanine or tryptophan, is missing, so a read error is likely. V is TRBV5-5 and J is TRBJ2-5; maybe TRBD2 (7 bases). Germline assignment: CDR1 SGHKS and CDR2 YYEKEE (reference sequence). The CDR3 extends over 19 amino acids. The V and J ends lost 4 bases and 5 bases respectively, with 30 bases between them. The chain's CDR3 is CASSGRAAAGAITIETQYS. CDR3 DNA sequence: TGTGCCAGCAGCGGGAGGGCGGCGGCAGGGGCGATAACTATCGAGACCCAGTACAGC.

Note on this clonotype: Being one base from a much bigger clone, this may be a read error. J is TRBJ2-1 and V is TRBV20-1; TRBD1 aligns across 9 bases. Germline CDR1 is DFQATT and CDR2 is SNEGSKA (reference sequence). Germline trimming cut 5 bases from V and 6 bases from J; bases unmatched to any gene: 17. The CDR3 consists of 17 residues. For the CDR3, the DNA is TGCAGTGCTCCACCCTCTAGAACAGGGGGCGCGGGCAATGAGCAGTTCTTC. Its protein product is CSAPPSRTGGAGNEQFF.

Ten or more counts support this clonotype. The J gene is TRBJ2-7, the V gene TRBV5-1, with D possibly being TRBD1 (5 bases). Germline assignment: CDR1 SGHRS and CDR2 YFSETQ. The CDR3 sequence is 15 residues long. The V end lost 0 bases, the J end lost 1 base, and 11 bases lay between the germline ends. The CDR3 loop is CASSLALGLSYEQYF. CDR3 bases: TGCGCCAGCAGCTTGGCCTTGGGGCTTTCCTACGAGCAGTACTTC.

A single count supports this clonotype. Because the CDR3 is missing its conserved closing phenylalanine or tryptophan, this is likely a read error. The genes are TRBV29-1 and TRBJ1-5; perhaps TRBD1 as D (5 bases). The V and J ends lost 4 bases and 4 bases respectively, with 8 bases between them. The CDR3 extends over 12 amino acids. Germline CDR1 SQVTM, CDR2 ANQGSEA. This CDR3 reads CSVGGLNQPQHV. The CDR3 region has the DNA TGCAGCGTTGGGGGGTTGAATCAGCCCCAGCATGTT.

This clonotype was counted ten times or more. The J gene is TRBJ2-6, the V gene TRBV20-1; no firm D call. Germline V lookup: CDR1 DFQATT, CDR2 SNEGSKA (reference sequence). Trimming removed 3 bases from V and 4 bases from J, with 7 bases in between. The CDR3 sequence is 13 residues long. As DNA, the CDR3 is TGCAGTGCTAGGTACGACGGGGCCAACGTCCTGACTTTC. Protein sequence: CSARYDGANVLTF.

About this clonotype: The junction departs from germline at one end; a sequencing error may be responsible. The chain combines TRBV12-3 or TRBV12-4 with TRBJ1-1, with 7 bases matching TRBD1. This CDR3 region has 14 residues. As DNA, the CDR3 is TGTACCAGCAGTTTCTACAGGGGTGGGACTGAAGCTTTCTTT. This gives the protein CTSSFYRGGTEAFF.

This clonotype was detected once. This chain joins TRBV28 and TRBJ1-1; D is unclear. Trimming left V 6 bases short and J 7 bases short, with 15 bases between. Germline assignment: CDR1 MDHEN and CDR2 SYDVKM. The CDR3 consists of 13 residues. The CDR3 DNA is TGTGCCAGCAGCCCACCAATTGGGAATGAAGCTTTCTTT. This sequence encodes CASSPPIGNEAFF.

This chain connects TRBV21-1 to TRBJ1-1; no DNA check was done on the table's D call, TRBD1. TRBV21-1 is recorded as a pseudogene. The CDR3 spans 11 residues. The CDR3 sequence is CARQFNTEAFF. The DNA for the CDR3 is TGTGCCCGACAGTTTAACACTGAAGCTTTCTTT.

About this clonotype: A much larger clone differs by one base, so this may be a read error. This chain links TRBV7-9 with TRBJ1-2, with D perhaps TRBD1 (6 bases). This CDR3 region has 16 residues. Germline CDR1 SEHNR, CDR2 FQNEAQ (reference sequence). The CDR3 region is CAGSLPRGHASDGYTF. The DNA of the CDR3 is TGTGCCGGCAGCTTACCCAGGGGCCACGCGAGCGATGGCTACACCTTC.

The DNA of the CDR3 is TGTGCCAGCAGTGCGCGAACAGGGGTCCCTAACAATGAGCAGTTCTTC. It translates to CASSARTGVPNNEQFF. The chain employs TRBV12-3 or TRBV12-4 and TRBJ2-1, with 7 bases that match TRBD1. This CDR3 is 16 amino acids long. The ends lost 5 bases at V and 5 bases at J; junction bases unmatched: 12.

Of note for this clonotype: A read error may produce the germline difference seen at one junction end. The CDR3 is CASSLGDREIGGERFF. CDR3 in DNA: TGCGCCAGCAGCTTGGGGGACAGGGAAATCGGCGGGGAGCGGTTTTTT. The rearrangement joins TRBV5-1 to TRBJ2-2; 9 positions match TRBD1. The germline CDR1 and CDR2 sequences are SGHRS and YFSETQ. The CDR3 is 16 residues long.

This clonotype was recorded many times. The CDR3 reads CASSLAGTSDTDTQYF. CDR3 bases: TGTGCCAGCAGCTTAGCCGGGACTAGCGACACAGATACGCAGTATTTT. The chain uses TRBV7-6 and TRBJ2-3; the match to TRBD2 covers 10 bases. CDR1 and CDR2 from the germline V gene are SGHVS and FNYEAQ. Germline trimming cut 0 bases from V and 2 bases from J; bases unmatched to any gene: 2. The CDR3 has 16 amino acids.

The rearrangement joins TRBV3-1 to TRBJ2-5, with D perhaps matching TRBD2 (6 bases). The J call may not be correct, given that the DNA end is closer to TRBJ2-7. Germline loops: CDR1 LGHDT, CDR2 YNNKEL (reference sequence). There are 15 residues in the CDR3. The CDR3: CASSQVYRESNEQYF. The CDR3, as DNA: TGTGCCAGCAGCCAAGTTTACCGGGAGTCTAACGAGCAGTACTTC.

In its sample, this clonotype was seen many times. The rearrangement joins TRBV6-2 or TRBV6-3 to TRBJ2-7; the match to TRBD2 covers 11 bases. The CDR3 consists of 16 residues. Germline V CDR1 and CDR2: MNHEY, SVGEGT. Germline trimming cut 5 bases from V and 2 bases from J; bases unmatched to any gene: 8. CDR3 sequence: CASSTRLAGKPYEQYF. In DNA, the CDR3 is TGTGCCAGCAGTACCCGACTAGCGGGGAAGCCCTACGAGCAGTACTTC.

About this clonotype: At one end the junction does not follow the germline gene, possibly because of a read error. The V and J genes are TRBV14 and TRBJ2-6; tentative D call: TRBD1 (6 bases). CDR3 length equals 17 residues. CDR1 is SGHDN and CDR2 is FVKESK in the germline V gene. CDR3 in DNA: TGTGCCAGCAGCCAATGGGGACACTTCTCTGGGGCCAACATCCTGACTTTC. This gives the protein CASSQWGHFSGANILTF.

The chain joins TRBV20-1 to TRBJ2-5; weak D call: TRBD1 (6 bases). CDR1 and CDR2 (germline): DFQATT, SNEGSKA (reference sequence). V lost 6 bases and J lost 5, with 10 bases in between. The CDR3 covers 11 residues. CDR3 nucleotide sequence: TGCAGTGCATCCCAGGGGGAGACCCAGTACTTC. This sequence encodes CSASQGETQYF.

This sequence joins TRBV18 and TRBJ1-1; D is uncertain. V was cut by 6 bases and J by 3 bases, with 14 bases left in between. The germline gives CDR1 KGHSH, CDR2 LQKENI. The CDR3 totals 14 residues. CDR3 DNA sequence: TGTGCCAGCTCTTCGGGAACAGCGGACACTGAAGCTTTCTTT. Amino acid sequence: CASSSGTADTEAFF.